The 2 T cell receptor beta chains below were found in one sample sequenced in a study of OX40 agonist ivuxolimab in advanced cancers. Profiling relied on immunoSEQ multiplex PCR, and the TCRdb table lists in-frame clones only, not all of them. The table has around 77,000 clones, just over 90% seen once; the top ten hold around 4.9%. Material: CD4+ or CD8+ T cells sorted from blood, obtained in a trial of the OX40 agonist ivuxolimab. The receptor set was obtained from an adult with an advanced solid tumor such as melanoma, head and neck, liver or kidney cancer.

The chain combines TRBV12-5 with TRBJ2-1; 8 bases are shared with TRBD2. The CDR3 is 15 amino acids. CDR1 and CDR2 from the germline V gene are LGHNT and FRNRAP. Losses at the gene ends were 0 bases for V and 9 bases for J; bases not matched to a gene: 7. In nucleotides, the CDR3 is TGTGCTAGTGGTTTGGTATCGGGAGGGAGCGGTGAGCAGTTCTTC. It codes for CASGLVSGGSGEQFF.

The chain employs TRBV5-4 and TRBJ1-1, with unresolved D. The V and J ends lost 1 base and 5 bases respectively, with 9 bases between them. Looked up from germline, CDR1 is SGHNT and CDR2 is YYREEE (reference sequence). The CDR3 has 13 amino acids. The CDR3 sequence is CASSLSSQTEAFF. CDR3 DNA: TGTGCCAGCAGCTTGTCCTCTCAGACTGAAGCTTTCTTT.